This T cell receptor beta chain appears in the sequencing data of a study of blood T cell repertoires in COVID-19. Generated by immunoSEQ multiplex PCR, the TCRdb table keeps only in-frame clones and is missing some. Among some 140,000 clones listed, 70% to 80% were seen once. CDR1 is SGHVS, CDR2 FQNEAQ, per germline. The germline V and J ends were trimmed by 2 bases and 6 bases, with 23 bases remaining between them. The CDR3 is made up of 17 amino acids. V is TRBV7-8 and J is TRBJ2-7; D might be TRBD2 (7 bases). Material for sequencing was peripheral blood. This clonotype was sampled from a man between 60 and 75 years old who had recovered from COVID-19. In nucleotides, the CDR3 is TGTGCCAGCAGCTTATTCGGACGGTCCCTCGGGGGGCTCGAGCAGTACTTC. This encodes CASSLFGRSLGGLEQYF.